The clone carrying this T cell receptor beta chain came up many times. What it binds is unknown. A second PCR, run for roughly 7 to 12 cycles, used a sample-barcoded 5' primer plus a J-beta primer mix. A template-switch adaptor with 12 random nucleotides tagged each cDNA molecule. One entry per CDR3 protein results from TCRdb running MiXCR on the 5' RACE reads. This sample has 650,000 to 700,000 distinct CDR3 sequences; 52% occur once, and the top ten carry around an eighth. The CDR3 totals 13 residues. Trimming pared 2 bases from V and 5 bases from J, leaving 12 bases between. The germline V gene encodes CDR1 SQVTM and CDR2 ANQGSEA. The sample comes from a study of blood T cells in healthy people across ages. Study-level information: For every two T cells, template switching captured about one barcoded beta molecule. Study findings and constraints: Naive CD4+ cells and diversity were both higher in long-lived donors than in aged donors. Naive and antigen-experienced cells could not be conclusively compared, given unsorted PBMCs.

This sequence joins TRBV29-1 and TRBJ2-5; D is uncertain. This sequence was found in a woman over 75 in good health. Sequenced material: blood. DNA for the CDR3: TGCAGCGTTGAAAGGGCTGGATCCGAGACCCAGTACTTC. Translating it yields CSVERAGSETQYF.